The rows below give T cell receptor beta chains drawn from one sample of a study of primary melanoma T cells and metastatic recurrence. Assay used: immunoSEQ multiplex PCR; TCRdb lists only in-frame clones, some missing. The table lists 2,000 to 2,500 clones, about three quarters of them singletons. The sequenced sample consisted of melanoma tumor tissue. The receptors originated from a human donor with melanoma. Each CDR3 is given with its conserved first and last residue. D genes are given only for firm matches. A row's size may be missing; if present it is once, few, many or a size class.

TGTGCCAGCAGCTTATTGGACGGGAGATCAGATACGCAGTATTTT	CASSLLDGRSDTQYF	TRBV7-5	-	few	TRBJ2-3
TGTGCCAGCATCTCGACTAGCGGGGCCAACGAGCAGTACTTC	CASISTSGANEQYF	TRBV11-3	TRBD2	large	TRBJ2-7
TGTGCCAGCTCACCCCATCCCTACAATGAGCAGTTCTTC	CASSPHPYNEQFF	TRBV18	-	-	TRBJ2-1
TGTGCCAGCAGTTATAGTCTAGCGGGAGCCTACGAGCAGTACTTC	CASSYSLAGAYEQYF	TRBV6-8	TRBD2	few	TRBJ2-7
TGTGCCAGTAGTCCCGGGATTTCAGGGGGGTATGAGCAGTTCTTC	CASSPGISGGYEQFF	TRBV19	-	-	TRBJ2-1
TGTGCCACCAGCAGCCTCCTCGGGGGGGGCGGTGAGACCCAGTACTTC	CATSSLLGGGGETQYF	TRBV15	TRBD2	-	TRBJ2-5
TGTGCCAGCAGTTACTGGACAGGGTTGGGAGATACGCAGTATTTT	CASSYWTGLGDTQYF	TRBV6-8	TRBD1	-	TRBJ2-3
TGTGCCAGCAGTTACTCGAAGAGGGTGGGGAAACTGTTTTTT	CASSYSKRVGKLFF	TRBV6-8	-	-	TRBJ1-4
TGTGCCAGCAGCCAAGATGGAGGTCCACTATTGAACACTGAAGCTTTCTTT	CASSQDGGPLLNTEAFF	TRBV14	-	few	TRBJ1-1
TGTGCCAGCAGTTTCGCGCAAATAGATACGCAGTATTTT	CASSFAQIDTQYF	TRBV28	-	few	TRBJ2-3
TGTGCCAGCATCAAGGAGGGCACCGGGGAGCTGTTTTTT	CASIKEGTGELFF	TRBV9	-	-	TRBJ2-2
TGTGCCAGCTCACCACTGGAAACTCCGGAGACCCAGTACTTC	CASSPLETPETQYF	TRBV18	-	-	TRBJ2-5
TGTGCCAGCACACGACCCCGTTTGGCCCGTAATCTCGGTGGCTACACCTTC	CASTRPRLARNLGGYTF	TRBV28	-	few	TRBJ1-2
TGTGCCAGCAGTTACTTCCGGGGGCATGGGAACACTGAAGCTTTCTTT	CASSYFRGHGNTEAFF	TRBV6-8	-	large	TRBJ1-1
TGTGCCAGTACGAAGTTCGGCAGGGAGCTGTTTTTT	CASTKFGRELFF	TRBV19	-	large	TRBJ2-2
TGTGCCAGTAGTATAATTGGGGGTAGCAATCAGCCCCAGCATTTT	CASSIIGGSNQPQHF	TRBV19	-	-	TRBJ1-5
TGTGCCAGCAGTCAGGACGGGTTCTCTGGAAACACCATATATTTT	CASSQDGFSGNTIYF	TRBV6-8	-	once	TRBJ1-3
TGCGCCAGCAGCTACCCGACAGGACAAGGGGATGAGCAGTTCTTC	CASSYPTGQGDEQFF	TRBV5-1	-	-	TRBJ2-1
TGTGCCACCAGCGGGTGGGGGCCTGCAACTAATGAAAAACTGTTTTTT	CATSGWGPATNEKLFF	TRBV15	-	few	TRBJ1-4
TGCAGCGTTGAAGTTCACTCCTACGAGCAGTACTTC	CSVEVHSYEQYF	TRBV29-1	-	-	TRBJ2-7
TGTGCCAGCCGAGACAGGGGCGATAACACCGGGGAGCTGTTTTTT	CASRDRGDNTGELFF	TRBV18	TRBD1	-	TRBJ2-2
TGTGCCTGGAGTGCCCGCGGGTTATCCTATGGCTACACCTTC	CAWSARGLSYGYTF	TRBV30	-	-	TRBJ1-2
TGTGCCATCAGGCCGGGACAGGGGCCCTACGAGCAGTACTTC	CAIRPGQGPYEQYF	TRBV6-8	TRBD1	-	TRBJ2-7
TGTGCCAGCAGTCCCGGGGACAGGGGATGGGCGATCGGCTACACCTTC	CASSPGDRGWAIGYTF	TRBV6-8	TRBD1	-	TRBJ1-2
TGTGCCAGCAGCCCCCGGGACAGGGATAATTCACCCCTCCACTTT	CASSPRDRDNSPLHF	TRBV11-3	TRBD1	-	TRBJ1-6
TGTGCCAGTAGTCCCGGGACAGGGGGCTACGAGCAGTACTTC	CASSPGTGGYEQYF	TRBV19	TRBD1	once	TRBJ2-7
TGTGCCAGCAGTGTCACTAGCGGGAGCGATACGCAGTATTTT	CASSVTSGSDTQYF	TRBV6-8	TRBD2	once	TRBJ2-3
TGTGCCAGTAAGCAGGGGGTCGGCACTGAAGCTTTCTTT	CASKQGVGTEAFF	TRBV19	TRBD1	few	TRBJ1-1
TGTGCCAGCAGCTTGATGGGACAGAGGAATACTGAAGCTTTCTTT	CASSLMGQRNTEAFF	TRBV11-3	TRBD1	few	TRBJ1-1
TGTGCCAGTAGTATAGGTATCGGCCAGCCCCAGCATTTT	CASSIGIGQPQHF	TRBV19	-	-	TRBJ1-5
TGTGCCAGCAGTTATCGGAGCGGGAGGGCTCTGCAGTATTTT	CASSYRSGRALQYF	TRBV6-8	TRBD2	-	TRBJ2-3
TGTGCCAGCTCACTCCGACTAGCGGGAGAACTCTACAATGAGCAGTTCTTC	CASSLRLAGELYNEQFF	TRBV18	TRBD2	-	TRBJ2-1